This T cell receptor beta chain emerged from a study of identical twins. This clonotype was detected ten times or more. TCRdb reanalysed the 5' RACE reads using MiXCR and keeps one entry per CDR3 protein. In the table there are hundreds of thousands of distinct CDR3 sequences, about 12% of which are singletons. Another study also made use of these data, one on yellow fever vaccine responses in identical twins.

What was sequenced was PBMCs. This TCR was recovered from a woman between 18 and 29 years old in good health.

CDR3 nucleotide sequence: TGTGCTAGTGGTTTGGTCCAGGGGGCGTACAATGAGCAGTTCTTC. Encoded protein: CASGLVQGAYNEQFF. This chain joins TRBV12-5 and TRBJ2-1; 8 nucleotides agree with TRBD1. The V and J ends lost 0 bases and 4 bases, in that order; junction bases with no gene match: 2. This CDR3 has 15 residues. Per germline, CDR1 LGHNT and CDR2 FRNRAP.